This TCR beta chain derives from a study of blood T cell repertoires in COVID-19. The CDR3 runs 14 residues. Cohort allocation depended upon clinical history that participants reported. The authors' processing: Estimation of nucleated cell counts was performed using reference gene primer amplification. The assay was immunoSEQ multiplex PCR, and TCRdb's table has in-frame clones only and misses some. V and J calls plus clone size are reproduced from that table; the DNA served to infer D and trimming. In the table there are about 160,000 clones, about 85% of which are singletons. Material: PBMCs or T cells enriched from blood (not recorded which). The rearrangement uses TRBV12-1 and TRBJ2-2; TRBD1 reflects the table's D call only, with no check against the DNA. TRBV12-1 represents a pseudogene. This sequence originates from a woman aged 40 to 50 with acute COVID-19. The CDR3 DNA is TGTGCCAGCACCCCAGGGCCCTCAGGAGGGGAGCTGTTTTTT. Translating gives CASTPGPSGGELFF.